This T cell receptor (beta chain) came from a study of molecular identifiers for immune sequencing clone quantification. Study-wide context: In replicates, RNA taken from around 18,000 or 91,000 naive CD8 cells was divided five ways, and four portions underwent sequencing.

Trimming stripped 2 bases from V and 4 bases from J, with 16 bases between. The germline CDR1 and CDR2 sequences are MNHEY and SVGAGI. The CDR3 has 16 amino acids. Each CDR3 protein gets one entry after TCRdb re-called the PCR reads with MiXCR. This table holds 300,000 to 400,000 distinct CDR3 sequences, about a fifth found once. The CD8+CD4-CCR7+CD45RA+ phenotype defined the sorted naive CD8 T cells. This clonotype has a handful of counts. This sequence was found in a human donor in good health. Some libraries in this study had Jurkat cell RNA spiked in. This chain connects TRBV6-5 to TRBJ2-3; possibly TRBD1 for D (6 bases). Sequenced input: naive CD8+ T cells from blood, with Jurkat cell RNA spiked in. The subset: FACS-sorted CD8+CD4-CCR7+CD45RA+ naive T cells. The CDR3 is CASSYRLPRGPDTQYF. In DNA form, the CDR3 reads TGTGCCAGCAGTTACCGATTACCCAGGGGCCCAGATACGCAGTATTTT.